The 10 T cell receptor beta chains in this list originate from one sample, sequenced in a study of T cells in women clearing cervical HPV infection. TCRdb keeps only in-frame clones here, not all; method: immunoSEQ multiplex PCR. The sample holds about 39,000 clones. Sequenced material: blood buffy coat. These receptors were obtained from a woman between 18 and 69 years old with a cervical HPV16 infection that either progressed to CIN3+ or cleared (not recorded which).

The CDR3 protein is CASSLAGSLYGYTF. The part of the CDR3 DNA that was read is TGTGCCAGCAGCTTGGCCGGGTCACTATATGGC. This rearrangement joins TRBV5-4 to TRBJ1-2; no reliable D call. From the germline J gene comes the end of the CDR3, since the read stops 3 residues before it. Germline loops: CDR1 SGHNT, CDR2 YYREEE (reference sequence). The germline V and J ends were trimmed by 0 bases and 5 bases, with 11 bases remaining between them. The CDR3 covers 14 residues. The whole variable domain, filled in from reference TRBV5-4 and TRBJ1-2, reads ETGVTQSPTHLIKTRGQQVTLRCSSQSGHNTVSWYQQALGQGPQFIFQYYREEENGRGNFPPRFSGLQFPNYSSELNVNALELDDSALYLCASSLAGSLYGYTFGSGTRLTVV.

With regard to this clone: The sequenced fragment ends 3 residues before the CDR3 boundary, so the rest is inferred from the germline J gene. The V gene is TRBV29-1, the J gene TRBJ2-3; 10 bases are shared with TRBD1. The germline V gene encodes CDR1 SQVTM and CDR2 ANQGSEA. The CDR3 is made up of 15 amino acids. V gave up 8 bases and J gave up 1 base; unmatched junction bases: 9. CDR3 loop: CSSGTGVRGTDTQYF. The DNA read from the CDR3 is TGCAGCTCCGGGACAGGGGTGAGGGGCACAGATACG.

A note on this clone: The read halts 3 residues ahead of the CDR3 end, with the missing end drawn from the germline J gene. The gene calls are TRBV5-1 and TRBJ1-5; maybe TRBD1 (5 bases). V lost 3 bases and J 1 base, leaving 11 bases between the germline ends. The CDR3 consists of 15 residues. The germline CDR1 and CDR2 sequences are SGHRS and YFSETQ. The sequenced CDR3 bases are TGCGCCAGCAGCTCGGGGGGTGGCAGCAATCAGCCC. Its protein is CASSSGGGSNQP. The full CDR3 reads CASSSGGGSNQPQHF.

As for this clone: Sequencing ends 3 residues short of the CDR3 end; the germline J gene provides the rest. The chain has TRBV6-1 and TRBJ2-3, with 9 bases fitting TRBD2. Trimming cost V 2 bases and J 6 bases; bases outside gene matches: 9. The CDR3 has 16 amino acids. Germline loops: CDR1 MNHNS, CDR2 SASEGT. CDR3 DNA, as far as it was read: TGTGCCAGCAGTGAAACTGGCGGGGGGGCCTCCGATACG. As protein: CASSETGGGASDT. The entire CDR3 is CASSETGGGASDTQYF.

Regarding this clone: The CDR3 end is not reached by the read, which stops 3 residues before it; the germline J gene fills it in. The chain carries TRBV6-2 or TRBV6-3 and TRBJ2-5; 8 positions agree with TRBD2. Germline trimming cut 6 bases from V and 7 bases from J; bases unmatched to any gene: 16. The CDR3 runs 16 residues. CDR1 and CDR2 from the germline V gene are MNHEY and SVGEGT. The CDR3 region is CASRFPGTSGVGTQYF. Partial CDR3 DNA: TGTGCCAGCAGATTTCCCGGGACTAGTGGGGTCGGGACC.

As to this clone: The CDR3 extends 3 residues past the end of the read, so its final part is completed from the germline J gene. The chain recombines TRBV2 with TRBJ2-7; D possibly corresponds to TRBD2 (6 bases). Germline assignment: CDR1 SNHLY and CDR2 FYNNEI. This CDR3 is built from 17 residues. V was pared by 4 bases and J by 6 bases, with 25 bases between. The CDR3 bases that were read are TGTGCCAGCAGTGGATTTGGAACGGGACTCCTATCAGGCGAG. The encoded protein is CASSGFGTGLLSGE. The whole CDR3 sequence is CASSGFGTGLLSGEQYF.

In the case of this clone: The CDR3 is cut off 3 residues early in the read; its end comes from the germline J gene. The rearrangement joins TRBV19 to TRBJ1-2; TRBD1 matches 10 bases. Germline V gene lookup returns CDR1 LNHDA and CDR2 SQIVND (reference sequence). The CDR3 consists of 14 residues. The CDR3 region is CASSTQTGGLRYTF. The sequenced part of the CDR3 DNA is TGTGCCAGTAGTACCCAGACAGGGGGCCTTCGC.

The CDR3 bases that were read are TGTGCCAGCAGTGCGACAGCGTATAATTCACCC. As protein: CASSATAYNSP. The entire CDR3 sequence reads CASSATAYNSPLHF. V gene TRBV6-4 combines with J gene TRBJ1-6, with a tentative D call TRBD1 (5 bases). The CDR3 extends 3 residues past the end of the read, so its final part is completed from the germline J gene. Germline CDR1 reads MRHNA; CDR2 reads SNTAGT. V shed 4 bases and J shed 4 bases, with 8 bases lying between them. This CDR3 is 14 amino acids long.

In regard to this clone: The read is 3 residues too short to cover the CDR3 end, so that end is filled in from the germline J gene. The chain combines TRBV12-5 with TRBJ1-6; 9 bases match TRBD1. J gave up 12 bases and V 5 bases, and 8 bases lay outside the gene matches. There are 14 residues in the CDR3. CDR1 LGHNT and CDR2 FRNRAP come from the germline V gene. The DNA read from the CDR3 is TGTGCTAGTGGTCCGGGACAGGGAGGCATACCC. Translated, it gives CASGPGQGGIP. The full CDR3 reads CASGPGQGGIPLHF.

Worth noting for this clone: The read ends 3 residues before the CDR3 terminus; that terminus is restored from the germline J gene. The genes are TRBV4-2 and TRBJ2-3; TRBD2 matches 15 bases. This CDR3 has 16 residues. V was clipped by 1 base and J by 4 bases; unmatched bases: 0. Germline values: CDR1 LGHNA, CDR2 YNFKEQ. The DNA read from the CDR3 is TGTGCCAGCAGCCAAGGGACTAGCGGGGGGGCAGATACG. Translated, it gives CASSQGTSGGADT. The CDR3 in full is CASSQGTSGGADTQYF.